This T cell receptor beta chain was profiled in a study of Graves' ophthalmopathy and Graves' hyperthyroidism (dated by TCRdb to the late 2010s). At the level of the whole study: Hyperthyroidism was defined as stable when no progression to ophthalmopathy occurred within 18 months of follow-up. In over 5 hyperthyroidism patients, the T-cell repertoire of thyroid tissue was compared with the T-cell repertoire of blood. Once sampling was done, hyperthyroidism patients were given methimazole at a starting dose of 30 mg daily, while ophthalmopathy patients were given high-dose intravenous methylprednisolone. To explore V-J signatures that distinguish ophthalmopathy from hyperthyroidism, a discovery set of roughly 98 patients was enrolled, made up of roughly 41 with ophthalmopathy and under 65 with stable hyperthyroidism. In total, 135 blood samples were TCR-sequenced: approximately 42 ophthalmopathy, some 75 hyperthyroidism and around 17 hyperthyroidism-to-ophthalmopathy patients. An independent validation cohort was composed of fewer than 20 hyperthyroidism patients and over 15 patients who later progressed from hyperthyroidism to ophthalmopathy. To tell Graves' ophthalmopathy apart from Graves' hyperthyroidism, and to predict which patients would progress to ophthalmopathy, the study relied on TCR beta repertoire signatures.

This clonotype occurred many times. The antigen this receptor binds is unknown. Base qualities are not recorded, but no much larger clone differs from it by a single base. Hyperthyroidism patients were newly diagnosed, were aged 18 to 65 years, and had a disease duration under 2 months. Patients with other autoimmune diseases, uncontrolled infections, pregnancy or lactation were excluded. Diagnosis relied on clinical symptoms, serum thyroxine, TRAb, thyroid ultrasound and orbital computed tomography. Trizol reagent was used to extract the total RNA, and its quality was then checked on an Agilent 2100 Bioanalyzer. V lost 4 bases and J lost 2 bases; the stretch between them is 13 bases long. CDR3 length: 14 amino acids, cysteine to phenylalanine. The read is trimmed to its CDR3 DNA, 42 bases read in frame from base 1. According to the germline V gene, CDR1 reads SGDLS and CDR2 reads YYNGEE. TCR beta CDR3 regions were amplified from RNA transcripts for repertoire sequencing. The first round was an RT-PCR using HTBI primers with the Qiagen OneStep RT-PCR kit, and this first round was followed by a second-round multiplex PCR, then size selection and purification. The libraries underwent paired-end sequencing with 100 bp reads on an Illumina HiSeq2000. The original pipeline was this. SOAPnuke was used to process the reads, throwing out any read that had adapters, had uncalled bases, had a mean Phred below 15, or lacked an exact constant-primer or identifier match. High-quality paired reads were merged with COPE v1.2.5. Each unique nucleotide sequence was treated as a clonotype, and MiTCR v1.1 was used to align the clonotypes to the IMGT TRB V, D and J references. The analysis was limited to V-J combinations with a frequency above 0.0001, which together covered approximately 99% of repertoires. For each V-J combination, a TCR clonal expansion and chaos score was defined as the ratio of F50 clonal expansion to chaos observed in the TCRdist matrix. Features were reduced by Welch's t-statistics and random forest to about a dozen V-J combinations, which fed a naive Bayes classifier. The Morisita-Horn index was used to measure how similar the thyroid and blood repertoires were. In TCRdb, the public reads were trimmed at Q25 with fastp and aligned with MiXCR, with productive beta chains retained. Identical CDR3 protein sequences are pooled into one entry, listed with their most common genes and DNA. For this entry, the V and J calls and clone size follow TCRdb and not the study's own pipeline. Within this sample are approximately 1.2 million distinct CDR3 sequences, with less than 45% of them counted one time only. 11% of the sample is in the top ten clones.

Beyond this particular receptor, the publication reports: In validation, the model predicted ophthalmopathy progression with about 64% sensitivity and less than 80% specificity; roughly eleven predicted patients were CT-confirmed with GO in a median of around 6 months. Sample size was not predetermined statistically, and investigators were not blinded to group allocation. Most of the expanded thyroid clonotypes with a frequency above 0.001 were also detected in blood, and it was suggested that the thyroid immune response may be reflected by blood repertoires. Ophthalmopathy was separated from stable hyperthyroidism by the 13-signature model with 85% to 90% sensitivity and around 81% specificity in cross-validation and with 80%/75% in the test set.

Sequenced sample: peripheral blood or thyroid tissue (not recorded which). The clonotype originates from an adult man with Graves' hyperthyroidism. The chain joins TRBV9 to TRBJ2-7; the D gene assignment is ambiguous. The sequenced DNA is TGTGCCAGCAGCCCTCGGACGGGTGCCTACGAGCAGTACTTC. The encoded protein is CASSPRTGAYEQYF.